The 21 T cell receptor beta chains reported below all come from one sample, sequenced in a study of T cells in tuberculosis. Only in-frame clones appear in the TCRdb table, and some are missing; sequencing was by immunoSEQ multiplex PCR. The sample holds about 88,000 clones, about nine tenths seen once. Sorting used thawed, overnight-rested PBMC stained with anti-CD3, a viability dye and GMM-loaded CD1B tetramer. The lipid loaded on the CD1B tetramers was C32 glucose monomycolate from Rhodococcus equi. The sequencing input was CD1b-GMM tetramer-negative cells sorted from PBMCs. The receptors were gathered from an adult woman with latent tuberculosis.

This chain connects TRBV10-3 to TRBJ1-2; 7 positions match TRBD1. CDR3 length: 14 amino acids. The V segment lost 5 bases and the J segment 6 bases; nucleotides outside the gene matches: 9. CDR1 and CDR2 from the germline V gene are ENHRY and SYGVKD. CDR3 coding DNA: TGTGCCATCAGTTGGACAGGCAGAATCGATGGCTACACCTTC. Protein product: CAISWTGRIDGYTF.

This clone showed up just once. The chain joins TRBV18 to TRBJ1-5; D call uncertain. Trimming took 3 bases from V and 7 from J, leaving 13 bases between them. The germline V gene encodes CDR1 KGHSH and CDR2 LQKENI. The CDR3 loop spans 14 amino acids. The CDR3 loop reads CASSPELGGQPQHF. The CDR3, as DNA: TGTGCCAGCTCACCGGAGTTAGGTGGGCAGCCCCAGCATTTT.

This chain links TRBV27 with TRBJ2-5; 8 nucleotides agree with TRBD1. Looked up from germline, CDR1 is MNHEY and CDR2 is SMNVEV (reference sequence). V trimming: 2 bases; J trimming: 2 bases; junction bases outside the gene matches: 4. The CDR3 is 15 residues long. CDR3 bases: TGTGCCAGCAGTTTAGGGGACAGGAGGCAAGAGACCCAGTACTTC. Translation gives CASSLGDRRQETQYF.

This clone was seen just once. This chain connects TRBV29-1 to TRBJ1-1; 9 bases align to TRBD1. CDR3 length: 12 amino acids. Germline trimming cut 4 bases from V and 6 bases from J; bases unmatched to any gene: 3. Germline V gene sequence: CDR1 SQVTM, CDR2 ANQGSEA. CDR3 sequence: CSVGTGDSEAFF. The CDR3 coding sequence is TGCAGCGTTGGGACAGGGGATTCTGAAGCTTTCTTT.

The chain uses TRBV2 and TRBJ1-2, with 7 bases fitting TRBD1. J was trimmed by 4 bases and V by 5 bases; bases with no gene match: 7. The CDR3 covers 14 residues. Germline values: CDR1 SNHLY, CDR2 FYNNEI. The CDR3 DNA reads TGTGCCAGCAGTTATGACAGGGTAGGCTATGGCTACACCTTC. Encoded protein: CASSYDRVGYGYTF.

This clone was observed once. This chain joins TRBV30 and TRBJ2-7; tentatively, D is TRBD1 (5 bases). V was pared by 1 base and J by 9 bases, with 16 bases between. The CDR3 sequence is 13 residues long. Per germline, CDR1 GTSNPN and CDR2 SVGIG (reference sequence). CDR3 DNA: TGTGCCTGGAGTGGACACAGCAGGGTTTCGCAGTACTTC. Its translation is CAWSGHSRVSQYF.

V and J are TRBV6-1 and TRBJ1-1, with D possibly TRBD1 on 6 matching bases. The CDR3 totals 14 residues. V lost 2 bases to trimming and J lost 0 bases, with 7 bases between them. Per the germline V gene, CDR1 is MNHNS and CDR2 is SASEGT. The CDR3 DNA reads TGTGCCAGCAGTGAAAGGGGGATGAACACTGAAGCTTTCTTT. It encodes CASSERGMNTEAFF.

The chain links TRBV27 to TRBJ2-3; D perhaps matches TRBD2 (6 bases). Germline values: CDR1 MNHEY, CDR2 SMNVEV (reference sequence). The V gene lost 5 bases and the J gene lost 6 bases, with 21 bases spanning the gap. CDR3 length: 16 amino acids. CDR3 nucleotide sequence: TGTGCCAGCAGTGAGGAGGGAAACTATCCTTCGGATACGCAGTATTTT. It yields the protein CASSEEGNYPSDTQYF.

The V call is TRBV4-1, the J call TRBJ1-2; tentative D call: TRBD1 (5 bases). From germline, CDR1 is MGHRA and CDR2 YSYEKL. The length of the CDR3 is 15 residues. Trimming removed 0 bases at V and 2 bases at J, with 10 bases between. CDR3 in DNA: TGCGCCAGCAGCCAAGAACCCGACAGAAACTATGGCTACACCTTC. It specifies CASSQEPDRNYGYTF.

In its sample, this clone was seen once. V gene TRBV6-4 combines with J gene TRBJ1-1, with D possibly TRBD1 on 5 matching bases. The V gene's germline CDR1 is MRHNA and CDR2 SNTAGT. V lost 4 bases to trimming and J lost 4 bases, with 16 bases between them. There are 15 residues in the CDR3. The CDR3 protein is CASSAVFGGGTEAFF. In nucleotides, the CDR3 is TGTGCCAGCAGTGCCGTCTTCGGGGGGGGCACTGAAGCTTTCTTT.

This chain joins TRBV19 and TRBJ1-2, with 8 bases aligning to TRBD1. The CDR3 spans 14 residues. Per the germline V gene, CDR1 is LNHDA and CDR2 is SQIVND (reference sequence). V lost 5 bases, J lost 3 bases, and 5 bases stayed unmatched. CDR3 coding DNA: TGTGCCAGTAGTTCAGACAGGGGTCACTATGGCTACACCTTC. Encoded protein: CASSSDRGHYGYTF.

V is TRBV2 and J is TRBJ1-2; 9 bases match TRBD1. CDR1 and CDR2 (germline): SNHLY, FYNNEI. J was trimmed by 6 bases and V by 6 bases; bases with no gene match: 5. The CDR3 consists of 13 residues. The CDR3 DNA follows: TGTGCCAGCAGCGTCGGGACAGGGAATGGCTACACCTTC. Translated, it gives CASSVGTGNGYTF.

Here the CDR3 reads CASTQGRNQPQHF. The CDR3 region has the DNA TGTGCCAGCACCCAGGGGCGCAATCAGCCCCAGCATTTT. The V call is TRBV2, the J call TRBJ1-5; tentative D call: TRBD1 (6 bases). Germline CDR1 reads SNHLY; CDR2 reads FYNNEI. Trimming took 7 bases from V and 2 from J, leaving 9 bases between them. The CDR3 length is 13 residues.

There are a few counts of this clone. V is TRBV18 and J is TRBJ1-2; tentatively, D is TRBD1 (6 bases). Germline V gene sequence: CDR1 KGHSH, CDR2 LQKENI. Trimming cost V 3 bases and J 3 bases, with 14 bases left between them. The CDR3 totals 15 residues. The chain's CDR3 is CASSPRTVPDYGYTF. CDR3 nucleotide sequence: TGTGCCAGCTCACCCCGGACAGTGCCAGACTATGGCTACACCTTC.

This clone was counted once. The rearrangement links TRBV2 to TRBJ2-3; 9 positions agree with TRBD2. The V gene end was trimmed by 6 bases and the J gene end by 0 bases; junction bases not matched to a gene: 4. Per germline, CDR1 SNHLY and CDR2 FYNNEI. CDR3 length: 15 amino acids. The CDR3 sequence is CASRAGLASTDTQYF. Written as DNA, the CDR3 is TGTGCCAGCAGGGCGGGACTAGCTAGCACAGATACGCAGTATTTT.

In its sample, this clone was seen a few times. J is TRBJ2-3 and V is TRBV7-9, with 8 bases aligning to TRBD1. V dropped 5 bases and J dropped 2; count of bases not matched to a gene: 6. This CDR3 has 15 residues. The V gene's germline CDR1 is SEHNR and CDR2 FQNEAQ (reference sequence). CDR3 nucleotide sequence: TGTGCCAGCAGCCCGACAGGGGAGCCCACAGATACGCAGTATTTT. Protein: CASSPTGEPTDTQYF.

The chain employs TRBV7-6 and TRBJ2-5, with TRBD2 matching 12 bases. The CDR3 sequence is 15 residues long. Losses at the gene ends were 4 bases for V and 5 bases for J; bases not matched to a gene: 5. CDR1 and CDR2 (germline): SGHVS, FNYEAQ. CDR3 DNA sequence: TGTGCCAGCAGCTCTAGCGGGGGGGCGTGGGAGACCCAGTACTTC. Amino acid sequence: CASSSSGGAWETQYF.

The rearrangement joins TRBV12-2 to TRBJ2-1; TRBD2, the table's D call, was not compared with the DNA. TRBV12-2 represents a pseudogene. This CDR3 has 17 residues. CDR3 bases: TGTGCAAGTCGCTTAATTAGCGGGGGGAGCTCCTACAATGAGCAGTTCTTC. Its protein product is CASRLISGGSSYNEQFF.

The DNA for the CDR3 is TGTGCCAGCAGTTACAGCTCCCCGAACACCGGGGAGCTGTTTTTT. This sequence encodes CASSYSSPNTGELFF. This rearrangement joins TRBV6-6 to TRBJ2-2; no clear D. V gave up 2 bases and J gave up 0 bases, with 7 bases separating them. The CDR3 loop spans 15 amino acids. CDR1 and CDR2 from the germline V gene are MNHNY and SVGAGI (reference sequence).

The J gene is TRBJ2-5, the V gene TRBV7-2; 7 bases match TRBD2. This CDR3 is built from 13 residues. The germline V gene encodes CDR1 SGHTA and CDR2 FQGNSA. V lost 3 bases, J lost 5 bases, and 3 bases stayed unmatched. The CDR3 DNA reads TGTGCCAGCAGCTTTGGGGGAGGGGAGACCCAGTACTTC. Residues: CASSFGGGETQYF.

The chain uses TRBV7-3 and TRBJ2-3; TRBD1 agrees at 9 bases. In germline, CDR1 is SGHTA, CDR2 FQGTGA. CDR3 size: 14 residues. V trimming: 4 bases; J trimming: 5 bases; junction bases outside the gene matches: 4. CDR3 bases: TGTGCCAGCAGCTCGGGACAGGGAGGAGATACGCAGTATTTT. This sequence encodes CASSSGQGGDTQYF.